The source of this TCR beta chain is a study of T-cell memory formation after mild COVID-19. The V end lost 4 bases, the J end lost 3 bases, and 9 bases lay between the germline ends. Per the germline V gene, CDR1 is ENHRY and CDR2 is SYGVKD. The CDR3 consists of 13 residues. This clonotype turned up a few times. TCRdb processed the 5' RACE reads anew with MiXCR; each CDR3 protein has one entry. Among hundreds of thousands of distinct CDR3 sequences listed, 20% to 25% were seen once. This clonotype originated in a man between 18 and 35 years old who had mild COVID-19 (a few samples of this study predate the infection). Cell type and time point are not known. V usage is TRBV10-3 and J usage is TRBJ2-5, with D tentatively TRBD1 (5 bases). Material: PBMCs or a T cell subset sorted from them (not recorded which). DNA of the CDR3: TGTGCCATCAGTGCCAGGGTGGAAGAGACCCAGTACTTC. It translates to CAISARVEETQYF.